A single sample gave rise to the 32 T cell receptor beta chains below, sequenced in a study of T cell clusters in autoimmune cytopenias. Tens of thousands of genome equivalents of blood DNA were amplified for TRB. TRB was amplified by touch-down multiplex PCR, primer pools A and B combined. TCRdb processed the multiplex PCR reads again and assigns one entry to each CDR3 protein, with no DNA. With some 7,000 distinct CDR3 sequences in the sample, the ten largest clones hold 28%. The source material was peripheral blood. All receptors derive from a human donor with an autoimmune cytopenia or autoimmune hepatitis (not recorded which).

The chain recombines TRBV5-1 with TRBJ2-3; the D gene TCRdb calls, TRBD1, cannot be checked with no DNA. The CDR3 has 14 residues. Germline loops: CDR1 SGHRS, CDR2 YFSETQ. CDR3 amino acids: CASRSGTSTDTQYF.

The rearrangement joins TRBV7-2 to TRBJ2-3; TCRdb reports TRBD1, a call that lacks DNA to check it against. The CDR3 loop spans 15 amino acids. Germline CDR1 is SGHTA and CDR2 is FQGNSA. The CDR3 sequence is CASSLGRGETDTQYF.

Considering frequency, this clonotype is medium-sized. The chain recombines TRBV7-6 with TRBJ1-1. This CDR3 comprises 13 residues. Germline V gives CDR1 SGHVS, CDR2 FNYEAQ. The CDR3 spells CASSEAPNTEAFF.

The chain uses TRBV10-1 and TRBJ2-1; TCRdb gives TRBD1 as the D gene, but with no DNA this cannot be confirmed. This CDR3 is built from 13 residues. Germline lookup yields CDR1 WNHNN and CDR2 SYGVQD (reference sequence). The CDR3 loop reads CASSEDRHNEQFF.

The J gene is TRBJ1-2, the V gene TRBV24-1; TCRdb's assignment of TRBD1 cannot be checked, as there is no DNA. Germline values: CDR1 KGHDR, CDR2 SFDVKD. This CDR3 region has 17 residues. The CDR3 loop reads CATSEPTGTDSNYGYTF.

The chain has TRBV20-1 and TRBJ1-1; as DNA is missing, the TRBD1 call by TCRdb cannot be tested. The CDR3 is 14 residues long. CDR1 and CDR2 from the germline V gene are DFQATT and SNEGSKA (reference sequence). Here the CDR3 reads CSAWDRDLNTEAFF.

V gene TRBV7-2 combines with J gene TRBJ1-1; TCRdb designates TRBD1, a call that cannot be tested without DNA. The CDR3 covers 14 residues. Germline V gene lookup returns CDR1 SGHTA and CDR2 FQGNSA. CDR3 protein: CASSGGQGGTEAFF. Drawing the rest from reference TRBV7-2 and TRBJ1-1, the complete variable domain is GAGVSQSPSNKVTEKGKDVELRCDPISGHTALYWYRQSLGQGLEFLIYFQGNSAPDKSGLPSDRFSAERTGGSVSTLTIQRTQQEDSAVYLCASSGGQGGTEAFFGQGTRLTVV.

This clonotype is identified as medium-sized from frequency. This chain joins TRBV6-5 and TRBJ1-2; TCRdb's assignment of TRBD1 cannot be checked, as there is no DNA. The length of the CDR3 is 15 residues. CDR1 MNHEY and CDR2 SVGAGI come from the germline V gene. CDR3 in amino acids: CASSVTAGTSYGYTF.

This sequence joins TRBV2 and TRBJ1-1; TCRdb selects TRBD1, and the lack of DNA leaves this call unchecked. CDR1 and CDR2 (germline): SNHLY, FYNNEI. This CDR3 comprises 13 residues. The CDR3 here is CASSEGGYTEAFF.

The gene calls are TRBV6-1 and TRBJ1-1; the D call of TRBD1 rests on TCRdb alone, since no DNA is present to check it. This CDR3 region has 17 residues. Germline CDR1 is MNHNS and CDR2 is SASEGT. The CDR3: CASSPSGTGGGYTEAFF.

This rearrangement joins TRBV10-3 to TRBJ2-7; there is no DNA to check the TCRdb D call of TRBD1. Germline CDR1 reads ENHRY; CDR2 reads SYGVKD. The CDR3 has 17 amino acids. CDR3 region: CAISESIGQGSSYEQYF.

The CDR3 is CSALAGNTGELFF. This chain joins TRBV20-1 and TRBJ2-2; TCRdb proposes TRBD2, but this gene call is untestable without DNA. This CDR3 comprises 13 residues. Germline V gives CDR1 DFQATT, CDR2 SNEGSKA (reference sequence).

The V call is TRBV27, the J call TRBJ2-6; lacking DNA, the TRBD2 call made by TCRdb goes unchecked. Germline V gives CDR1 MNHEY, CDR2 SMNVEV (reference sequence). The CDR3 has 20 residues. CDR3 amino acids: CASSLRSLAGGPNGANVLTF.

The chain is built from TRBV19 and TRBJ2-2; without DNA, the TCRdb call of TRBD2 cannot be checked. Germline V gene sequence: CDR1 LNHDA, CDR2 SQIVND (reference sequence). The CDR3 extends over 15 amino acids. This CDR3 reads CASSLGGGSSGELFF.

The gene calls are TRBV10-1 and TRBJ2-1; TCRdb reports TRBD2, a call that lacks DNA to check it against. The length of the CDR3 is 14 residues. CDR1 and CDR2 from the germline V gene are WNHNN and SYGVQD (reference sequence). This CDR3 reads CASSTSGGRNEQFF.

CDR3 protein: CAISEGNGYSGNTIYF. The rearrangement joins TRBV10-3 to TRBJ1-3. The CDR3 loop spans 16 amino acids. Germline CDR1 ENHRY, CDR2 SYGVKD.

The rearrangement links TRBV18 to TRBJ2-6; TCRdb gives TRBD1 as the D gene, but with no DNA this cannot be confirmed. Germline CDR1 reads KGHSH; CDR2 reads LQKENI. This CDR3 is 16 amino acids long. The CDR3 here is CASSPTGISGANVLTF.

The chain carries TRBV5-1 and TRBJ2-1. The CDR3 has 15 amino acids. Germline CDR1 is SGHRS and CDR2 is YFSETQ. The CDR3 reads CASRPTGTSYNEQFF.

The chain links TRBV28 to TRBJ1-6; absent DNA, TCRdb's TRBD1 call cannot be checked. The CDR3 sequence is 16 residues long. Germline V gives CDR1 MDHEN, CDR2 SYDVKM. The CDR3 spells CASSYQPGQENSPLHF.

By frequency, this clonotype registers medium-sized. The V call is TRBV7-9, the J call TRBJ2-5; the D gene TCRdb calls, TRBD2, cannot be checked with no DNA. Germline V gives CDR1 SEHNR, CDR2 FQNEAQ (reference sequence). This CDR3 contains 15 residues. The CDR3 protein is CASSLRGPSQETQYF. The variable domain in full, completed from reference TRBV7-9 and TRBJ2-5, reads DTGVSQNPRHKITKRGQNVTFRCDPISEHNRLYWYRQTLGQGPEFLTYFQNEAQLEKSRLLSDRFSAERPKGSFSTLEIQRTEQGDSAMYLCASSLRGPSQETQYFGPGTRLLVL.

The CDR3 region is CASSLQGGDNSPLHF. The rearrangement joins TRBV7-3 to TRBJ1-6. Germline V gene data show CDR1 as SGHTA and CDR2 as FQGTGA. The length of the CDR3 is 15 residues.

The chain uses TRBV14 and TRBJ1-1; TCRdb calls TRBD1, which cannot be checked without DNA. This CDR3 has 13 amino acids. The germline gives CDR1 SGHDN, CDR2 FVKESK. Here the CDR3 reads CASSRQGGTEAFF.

Here the CDR3 reads CASSFGLAGGRDEQYF. The J gene is TRBJ2-7, the V gene TRBV5-1; checking the TCRdb D call of TRBD2 is not possible without DNA. This CDR3 spans 16 amino acids. The V gene's germline CDR1 is SGHRS and CDR2 YFSETQ.

The V call is TRBV11-2, the J call TRBJ1-2; TCRdb returns TRBD1, unconfirmable since there is no DNA. From germline, CDR1 is SGHAT and CDR2 FQNNGV. This CDR3 spans 14 amino acids. The CDR3 here is CASRNPGTGEGYTF.

In terms of frequency, this clonotype is medium-sized (0.01 to 0.1%). The genes are TRBV27 and TRBJ2-7; absent DNA, TCRdb's TRBD1 call cannot be checked. Germline V gene sequence: CDR1 MNHEY, CDR2 SMNVEV (reference sequence). The CDR3 extends over 12 amino acids. CDR3 loop: CASSPQGSEQYF.

According to its frequency, this clonotype is medium-sized. The chain is built from TRBV7-9 and TRBJ2-1; TCRdb gives TRBD1 as the D gene, but with no DNA this cannot be confirmed. Germline values: CDR1 SEHNR, CDR2 FQNEAQ (reference sequence). The length of the CDR3 is 12 residues. CDR3 protein: CASGTGVNEQFF.

This clonotype is deemed medium-sized by its frequency. This chain joins TRBV7-6 and TRBJ2-7. Germline lookup yields CDR1 SGHVS and CDR2 FNYEAQ. The CDR3 is 13 residues long. CDR3 sequence: CASSPAGSYEQYF.

This chain uses TRBV20-1 with TRBJ2-5; there is no DNA to check the TCRdb D call of TRBD2. Germline CDR1 DFQATT, CDR2 SNEGSKA (reference sequence). The CDR3 is made up of 13 amino acids. CDR3 in amino acids: CSAKQAGPETQYF.

This rearrangement joins TRBV10-1 to TRBJ1-1. The germline CDR1 and CDR2 sequences are WNHNN and SYGVQD (reference sequence). The CDR3 totals 13 residues. CDR3 sequence reads: CASSERTSTEAFF.

This chain uses TRBV12-3 or TRBV12-4 with TRBJ2-7; TCRdb's D call of TRBD1 is untestable without DNA. The CDR3 consists of 13 residues. This chain's CDR3 is CASSLKRGYEQYF.

The chain is built from TRBV7-3 and TRBJ2-1. CDR1 is SGHTA and CDR2 is FQGTGA in the germline V gene. The CDR3 sequence is 16 residues long. The CDR3: CASSLDGYSSYNEQFF.

Measured by frequency, this clonotype is medium-sized. V gene TRBV6-5 combines with J gene TRBJ1-1. CDR1 and CDR2 from the germline V gene are MNHEY and SVGAGI. The CDR3 spans 15 residues. CDR3: CASNPGGGRYTEAFF.